This passage covers 14 T cell receptor beta chains from one sample sequenced in a study of T cell responses to AZD1222 COVID-19 vaccine. Profiling relied on immunoSEQ multiplex PCR, and the TCRdb table lists in-frame clones only, not all of them. The sample consists of about 100,000 clones, about 89% of them appearing once. The sequencing here drew on peripheral blood, taken on day 0 of AZD1222 vaccination. Receptors were obtained from an adult in good health.

The rearrangement uses TRBV4-2 and TRBJ2-6; weak D call: TRBD1 (5 bases). Trimming removed 0 bases from V and 0 bases from J, with 12 bases in between. Germline loops: CDR1 LGHNA, CDR2 YNFKEQ. The CDR3 sequence is 18 residues long. CDR3 region: CASSQERQGSSGANVLTF. DNA of the CDR3: TGTGCCAGCAGCCAAGAGAGGCAGGGAAGCTCTGGGGCCAACGTCCTGACTTTC.

Here the CDR3 reads CASSFRGQETQYF. The DNA of the CDR3 is TGTGCCAGCAGCTTTCGGGGGCAAGAGACCCAGTACTTC. The chain uses TRBV7-9 and TRBJ2-5; possible D gene TRBD2, 6 bases. The CDR3 covers 13 residues. V was cut by 3 bases and J by 2 bases, with 7 bases left in between. Germline V lookup: CDR1 SEHNR, CDR2 FQNEAQ (reference sequence).

The gene calls are TRBV18 and TRBJ1-5; 7 bases align to TRBD1. CDR3 length: 14 residues. The ends lost 3 bases at V and 7 bases at J; junction bases unmatched: 6. Germline values: CDR1 KGHSH, CDR2 LQKENI. CDR3 sequence: CASSPGQSGQPQHF. CDR3 nucleotide sequence: TGTGCCAGCTCACCGGGACAGAGTGGGCAGCCCCAGCATTTT.

The chain recombines TRBV2 with TRBJ1-1; no reliable D call. CDR1 and CDR2 from the germline V gene are SNHLY and FYNNEI. The CDR3 runs to 11 residues. V was shortened by 6 bases and J by 5 bases, with 7 bases between the two germline ends. The CDR3 spells CASRIRTEAFF. In DNA, the CDR3 is TGTGCCAGCAGAATTAGGACTGAAGCTTTCTTT.

The chain couples TRBV5-1 to TRBJ1-6, with D possibly TRBD1 on 6 matching bases. The length of the CDR3 is 14 residues. Trimming removed 2 bases at V and 5 bases at J, with 8 bases between. Germline CDR1 reads SGHRS; CDR2 reads YFSETQ. The CDR3 DNA sequence: TGCGCCAGCAGCTTACAGGGAGATAATTCACCCCTCCACTTT. It encodes CASSLQGDNSPLHF.

The chain links TRBV30 to TRBJ2-7, with TRBD2 matching over 8 bases. The CDR3 runs to 14 residues. The V gene end was trimmed by 2 bases and the J gene end by 3 bases; junction bases not matched to a gene: 6. Germline V gives CDR1 GTSNPN, CDR2 SVGIG (reference sequence). In DNA form, the CDR3 reads TGTGCCTGGAGTAAACTAGCGGACGGCTACGAGCAGTACTTC. It specifies CAWSKLADGYEQYF. Using reference TRBV30 and TRBJ2-7 for the parts outside the CDR3, the full variable domain is SQTIHQWPATLVQPVGSPLSLECTVEGTSNPNLYWYRQAAGRGLQLLFYSVGIGQISSEVPQNLSASRPQDRQFILSSKKLLLSDSGFYLCAWSKLADGYEQYFGPGTRLTVT.

The chain couples TRBV11-2 to TRBJ1-1; TRBD1 matches at 7 bases. CDR3 length: 15 residues. Germline V gene lookup returns CDR1 SGHAT and CDR2 FQNNGV. Germline trimming cut 4 bases from V and 5 bases from J; bases unmatched to any gene: 10. The CDR3 reads CASSYQTGFRTEAFF. The CDR3 region has the DNA TGTGCCAGCAGCTACCAGACAGGGTTTAGGACTGAAGCTTTCTTT.

The chain recombines TRBV5-1 with TRBJ2-7; 12 nucleotides line up with TRBD1. CDR1 SGHRS and CDR2 YFSETQ come from the germline V gene. Trimming cost V 4 bases and J 6 bases; bases outside gene matches: 5. The CDR3 is 14 residues long. CDR3 nucleotide sequence: TGCGCCAGCAGCACAGGGACAGGGGGCGGCGAGCAGTACTTC. It encodes CASSTGTGGGEQYF.

This clone was detected a few times. The chain combines TRBV19 with TRBJ2-5; 7 bases map to TRBD1. With V trimmed by 10 bases and J by 0 bases, 5 bases remained unmatched. This CDR3 region has 13 residues. Germline CDR1 and CDR2: LNHDA and SQIVND (reference sequence). DNA for the CDR3: TGTGCCACAGCACAGGGGAACCAAGAGACCCAGTACTTC. It is translated as CATAQGNQETQYF.

The chain employs TRBV18 and TRBJ2-2, with a weak D call TRBD2 (5 bases). The CDR3 runs to 17 residues. Per the germline V gene, CDR1 is KGHSH and CDR2 is LQKENI. V was cut by 2 bases and J by 1 base, with 14 bases left in between. This CDR3 is CASSPVPSGGNTGELFF. The DNA of the CDR3 is TGTGCCAGCTCACCAGTACCCAGCGGAGGGAACACCGGGGAGCTGTTTTTT.

The V gene is TRBV19, the J gene TRBJ2-1; D is ambiguous. The germline V and J ends were trimmed by 4 bases and 6 bases, with 13 bases remaining between them. Germline CDR1 reads LNHDA; CDR2 reads SQIVND (reference sequence). The length of the CDR3 is 14 residues. As DNA, the CDR3 is TGTGCCAGTAGTACTACCGTCGGAAGCAATGAGCAGTTCTTC. Its translation: CASSTTVGSNEQFF.

This chain connects TRBV6-5 to TRBJ2-7; maybe TRBD1 (6 bases). The CDR3 spans 14 residues. Germline V gives CDR1 MNHEY, CDR2 SVGAGI. Trimming took off 4 bases at V and 2 bases at J, with 12 bases between the two ends. The CDR3 reads CASSSSGVPYEQYF. Here the CDR3 DNA reads TGTGCCAGCAGTTCTTCAGGGGTTCCCTACGAGCAGTACTTC.

This clone was counted a single time. The chain links TRBV6-5 to TRBJ2-7; 13 bases line up with TRBD2. The CDR3 has 14 amino acids. V lost 6 bases to trimming and J lost 3 bases; unmatched junction nucleotides: 2. In germline, CDR1 is MNHEY, CDR2 SVGAGI. The CDR3 region is CASRGLAGDYEQYF. The CDR3 nucleotides read TGTGCCAGCAGAGGACTAGCGGGAGACTACGAGCAGTACTTC.

The J gene is TRBJ2-3, the V gene TRBV7-6; D is tentatively TRBD1 or TRBD2 (5 bases each). The CDR3 spans 12 residues. With 8 bases removed from V and 8 bases from J, the gap between germline ends came to 14 bases. Per the germline V gene, CDR1 is SGHVS and CDR2 is FNYEAQ. This chain's CDR3 is CASETTGGTQYF. The CDR3 DNA reads as TGTGCCAGCGAAACGACTGGGGGTACGCAGTATTTT.